Listed below are T cell receptor beta chains from one sample, sequenced in a study of cytomegalovirus exposure and HLA in healthy donors. TCRdb's copy holds only in-frame clones and misses some; the assay was immunoSEQ multiplex PCR. The sample holds approximately 120,000 clones, 77% seen once. Sequenced material: PBMCs. The receptors derive from a man aged 35 to 55 in good health and CMV-seropositive. The CDR3 runs from the conserved cysteine through the conserved F or W. A D gene is named only where the DNA matches it firmly. Where a row states a size, it is once, few, many or the class of an expanded clone; other rows omit it.

>TRBJ1-1|TRBV21-1|NA|NA
TGTGCCAGCAGCAAACGGAGGGGGCCCACTGAAGCTTTCTTT
CASSKRRGPTEAFF
>TRBJ2-2|TRBV7-3|TRBD2|NA
TGTGCCAGCAGCTTTCGGACTAGCGGGGGTCCGAACACCGGGGAGCTGTTTTTT
CASSFRTSGGPNTGELFF
>TRBJ2-1|TRBV10-3|NA|NA
TGTGCCATCAGTGAGTCGGGCAGATACAATGAGCAGTTCTTC
CAISESGRYNEQFF
>TRBJ2-7|TRBV18|NA|NA
TGTGCCAGCTCACCCCAGGGGGGCTCCTACGAGCAGTACTTC
CASSPQGGSYEQYF
>TRBJ2-3|TRBV2|TRBD2|NA
TGTGCCAGCAGTGAATCGCCCTATCATCTAGCGGCCACAGATACGCAGTATTTT
CASSESPYHLAATDTQYF
>TRBJ2-5|TRBV21-1|NA|NA
TGTGCCAGCAGCAAGTTTTGGGGCAAAGAGACCCAGTACTTC
CASSKFWGKETQYF
>TRBJ1-1|TRBV19|TRBD1|few
TGTGCCAGTAGTTCAGGGACAGGTAGGACTGAAGCTTTCTTT
CASSSGTGRTEAFF
>TRBJ2-2|TRBV7-6|TRBD2|NA
TGTGCCAGCAGCGGACCCGGGGCTAGCGGGGGGGCCACGGGCACCGGGGAGCTGTTTTTT
CASSGPGASGGATGTGELFF
>TRBJ2-6|TRBV5-8|TRBD2|NA
TGTGCCAGCAGCCTCGGGGGGGCTGGGGCCAACGTCCTGACTTTC
CASSLGGAGANVLTF
>TRBJ2-3|TRBV6-5|NA|once
TGTGCCAGCAGTTATGTGGGCCCGACGGATACGCAGTATTTT
CASSYVGPTDTQYF
>TRBJ2-7|TRBV6-4|TRBD1|NA
TGTGCCACCAAGGCCCTCGACAGGGGTGGGGACGAGCAGTACTTC
CATKALDRGGDEQYF
>TRBJ1-6|TRBV27|NA|once
TGTGCCAGCGGTACAGGGTTTCAGAATTCACCCCTCCACTTT
CASGTGFQNSPLHF
>TRBJ1-2|TRBV5-1|NA|NA
TGCGCCAGCAGCTTGAATGGAGGTGGCTACACCTTC
CASSLNGGGYTF
>TRBJ1-5|TRBV23-1|NA|NA
TGCGCCAGCAGTCAGGTAACGGATCAGCCCCAGCATTTT
CASSQVTDQPQHF
>TRBJ2-1|TRBV6-5|NA|NA
TGTGCCAGCATGACGGGCTACAATGAGCAGTTCTTC
CASMTGYNEQFF
>TRBJ1-3|TRBV5-1|NA|few
TGCGCCAGCAGCTTGGCCGGGATTGGAACAGCCCACACCATATATTTT
CASSLAGIGTAHTIYF
>TRBJ1-5|TRBV18|NA|NA
TGTGCCAGCTCACCGGCCCAGGGGAGCAATCAGCCCCAGCATTTT
CASSPAQGSNQPQHF
>TRBJ2-7|TRBV5-6|NA|NA
TGTGCCAGCAGCTCGGGATACGGGCCCTACGAGCAGTACTTC
CASSSGYGPYEQYF
>TRBJ2-4|TRBV13|TRBD1|NA
TGTGCCAGCAGCTTCTCGACAGGGTTAGCCAAAAACATTCAGTACTTC
CASSFSTGLAKNIQYF
>TRBJ1-4|TRBV9|NA|NA
TGTGCCAGCAGCGTAGCCTGGGGACTGTCCACGGGGGAAAAACTGTTTTTT
CASSVAWGLSTGEKLFF
>TRBJ2-1|TRBV7-2|NA|NA
TGTGCCAGCAGCTTAGGTTCAGGGTTCAATGAGCAGTTCTTC
CASSLGSGFNEQFF
>TRBJ1-5|TRBV4-1|NA|NA
TGCGCCAGCAGCCAATGGCGGGGTGAAAATCAGCCCCAGCATTTT
CASSQWRGENQPQHF
>TRBJ1-2|TRBV4-3|TRBD1|NA
TGCGCCAGCAGCCGCTCAGGACAGGCAAACTATGGCTACACCTTC
CASSRSGQANYGYTF
>TRBJ1-5|TRBV7-2|NA|NA
TGTGCCAGCAGCTTGGGGGGGCGATCTAGCAATCAGCCCCAGCATTTT
CASSLGGRSSNQPQHF
>TRBJ2-7|TRBV28|NA|NA
TGTGCCAGCAGTTTTTCTCCGGACAGCTCCTACGAGCAGTACTTC
CASSFSPDSSYEQYF
>TRBJ2-1|TRBV5-5|NA|NA
TGTGCCAGCAGCCCCGGCGTGGCGGGACCGAACAATGAGCAGTTCTTC
CASSPGVAGPNNEQFF
>TRBJ1-1|TRBV18|TRBD1|NA
TGTGCCAGCTCACCACAAGGACAGGCCCAGGGAGAAGCTTTCTTT
CASSPQGQAQGEAFF
>TRBJ1-1|TRBV13|TRBD1|NA
TGTGCCAGCAGCTCGACAGGGGACTTTGACACTGAAGCTTTCTTT
CASSSTGDFDTEAFF
>TRBJ1-4|TRBV2|TRBD1|NA
TGTGCCAGCAGTCCGACAGGGGCGGACACTATCGATGAAAAACTGTTTTTT
CASSPTGADTIDEKLFF
>TRBJ2-3|TRBV7-2|TRBD2|NA
TGTGCCAGCAGACCACCGTCGGCGGGGGGTATCACAGATACGCAGTATTTT
CASRPPSAGGITDTQYF
>TRBJ2-1|TRBV6-5|NA|NA
TGTGCCAGCAGTTACAGGGGGAACAATGAGCAGTTCTTC
CASSYRGNNEQFF
>TRBJ2-3|TRBV6-9|TRBD2|NA
TGTGCCAGCACTACGGGGGCGAATGGCGGGGGGCCATCCCCCAACACAGATACGCAGTATTTT
CASTTGANGGGPSPNTDTQYF
>TRBJ1-4|TRBV7-2|NA|NA
TGTGCCAGCAGCTTATCGCGAAAGGAAAAACTGTTTTTT
CASSLSRKEKLFF
>TRBJ2-7|TRBV5-1|TRBD1|NA
TGCGCCAGCAGCTTGTTTTCAGGGGGCGAATACGAGCAGTACTTC
CASSLFSGGEYEQYF
>TRBJ1-3|TRBV2|TRBD1|once
TGTGCCAGCAGCATCGGGACAGCTGGAAACACCATATATTTT
CASSIGTAGNTIYF
>TRBJ1-5|TRBV2|NA|NA
TGTGCCAGCAGCCCGGGGGACTCCAGCAATCAGCCCCAGCATTTT
CASSPGDSSNQPQHF
>TRBJ2-3|TRBV7-3|NA|NA
TGTGCCAGCAGTCCCGTGGATACGCAGTATTTT
CASSPVDTQYF
>TRBJ2-5|TRBV5-4|TRBD2|few
TGTGCCAGCGGGACCGGACTAGCGGGGGTGGGGACCCAGTACTTC
CASGTGLAGVGTQYF
>TRBJ1-1|TRBV4-3|TRBD1|NA
TGCGCCAGCAGCCAAGAAAGGTGGGACAGGTTACGTCCTGAAGCTTTCTTT
CASSQERWDRLRPEAFF
>TRBJ2-7|TRBV27|TRBD2|once
TGTGCCAGCAGTCCCCCGGGACTAGCGGTTACCGAGCAGTACTTC
CASSPPGLAVTEQYF
>TRBJ1-2|TRBV19|TRBD1|NA
TGTGCCAGTAGGAGGACAGGGAATAACTATGGCTACACCTTC
CASRRTGNNYGYTF
>TRBJ1-1|TRBV11-2|NA|NA
TGTGCCAGCAGCCCGAGGACTACCATGGGGTACACTGAAGCTTTCTTT
CASSPRTTMGYTEAFF
>TRBJ1-5|TRBV28|NA|few
TGTGCCAGCAGTTTAGGGCAGGGGATGAATCAGCCCCAGCATTTT
CASSLGQGMNQPQHF
>TRBJ2-7|TRBV9|TRBD1|NA
TGTGCCAGCAGCCCCGGCCACAGGGGGCAGTACGAGCAGTACTTC
CASSPGHRGQYEQYF
>TRBJ1-2|TRBV10-3|NA|NA
TGTGCCATCAGTGAGTCCCCAGGCGTCTATGGCTACACCTTC
CAISESPGVYGYTF
>TRBJ1-4|TRBV5-1|NA|NA
TGCGCCAGCAGAACAGGGAGTGGCGCTAATGAAAAACTGTTTTTT
CASRTGSGANEKLFF
>TRBJ1-5|TRBV7-3|NA|NA
TGTGCCAGCAGCTTAAAGGGGGGGCTTTTCCAGCCCCAGCATTTT
CASSLKGGLFQPQHF
>TRBJ2-7|TRBV28|TRBD1|NA
TGTGCCAGCCGGGACAGCAACTCCTACGAGCAGTACTTC
CASRDSNSYEQYF
>TRBJ2-1|TRBV12-2|NA|NA
TGTGCAAGTCGCTTAGCTAGCTGGAATTCCTACAATGAGCAGTTCTTC
CASRLASWNSYNEQFF
>TRBJ2-7|TRBV10-3|TRBD1|few
TGTGCCAGCAGGATTACAGGGGATCCAAACGAGCAGTACTTC
CASRITGDPNEQYF
>TRBJ2-6|TRBV27|NA|NA
TGTGCCAGCAGGAGGGGGGGCAGGCGGGACGTGGTTGGGGCCAACGTCCTGACTTTC
CASRRGGRRDVVGANVLTF
>TRBJ2-7|TRBV4-1|NA|NA
TGCGCCAGCAGCCAGGGTACACGAGGCGAGCAGTACTTC
CASSQGTRGEQYF
>TRBJ2-1|TRBV25-1|NA|NA
TGTGCCAGCAGTTCACAAGTTTACTCCTACAATGAGCAGTTCTTC
CASSSQVYSYNEQFF
>TRBJ2-7|TRBV5-4|TRBD1|NA
TGTGCCAGCAGCTTGGTGGGACAGGGGGCCTACGAGCAGTACTTC
CASSLVGQGAYEQYF
>TRBJ2-4|TRBV21-1|NA|NA
TGTGCCAGCAGCAACCGGAGAGTTTTGGCCAAAAACATTCAGTACTTC
CASSNRRVLAKNIQYF
>TRBJ2-5|TRBV4-1|TRBD1|once
TGCGCCAGCAGCCAAGAGGAGGACAGGGTCTGGGAGACCCAGTACTTC
CASSQEEDRVWETQYF
>TRBJ2-1|TRBV28|NA|NA
TGTGCCAGCAGTTACGGGGTGAGCTCCTACAATGAGCAGTTCTTC
CASSYGVSSYNEQFF
>TRBJ2-5|TRBV5-1|TRBD2|once
TGCGCCAGCAGCTGGTCCCTAGCGGGGGGGCAAGAGACCCAGTACTTC
CASSWSLAGGQETQYF
>TRBJ1-5|TRBV28|NA|NA
TGTGCCAGCAGCCCGACAGGTTTCAATCAGCCCCAGCATTTT
CASSPTGFNQPQHF
>TRBJ1-1|TRBV6-4|TRBD1|NA
TGTGCCACTAAACGAGGGACAGTTGAAGCTTTCTTT
CATKRGTVEAFF